A single sample is the source of the 19 T cell receptor beta chains below, sequenced in a study of T cell repertoires in cytomegalovirus infection. TCRdb redid the calling of the reads with MiXCR, one entry per CDR3 protein. The sample lists 160,000 or so distinct CDR3 sequences, about a quarter occurring once. The specimen was PBMCs. These receptors all come from a human donor in good health (CMV status not recorded). Some clones in this sample may be carry-over from other donors' samples.

The chain joins TRBV29-1 to TRBJ1-2, with 7 bases lining up with TRBD1. The CDR3 loop spans 13 amino acids. V lost 7 bases, J lost 3 bases, and 8 bases stayed unmatched. CDR1 SQVTM and CDR2 ANQGSEA come from the germline V gene. CDR3 sequence (DNA): TGCAGCGCCGATGGGACAGAGCACTATGGCTACACCTTC. The encoded protein is CSADGTEHYGYTF.

There are many counts of this clonotype. The chain recombines TRBV7-2 with TRBJ2-7; the D gene could be TRBD1 or TRBD2 (7 bases each). V shed 0 bases and J shed 0 bases, with 12 bases lying between them. The CDR3 has 16 residues. Per the germline V gene, CDR1 is SGHTA and CDR2 is FQGNSA. The CDR3 region is CASSLASGGASYEQYF. The CDR3 nucleotides are TGTGCCAGCAGCTTAGCGTCAGGGGGGGCCTCCTACGAGCAGTACTTC.

The genes are TRBV7-2 and TRBJ2-4, with D unresolved. Germline V lookup: CDR1 SGHTA, CDR2 FQGNSA. This CDR3 region has 15 residues. V was trimmed by 4 bases and J by 6 bases, leaving 16 bases between them. CDR3 protein: CASSSVGGSGNIQYF. CDR3 bases: TGTGCCAGCAGCTCAGTCGGTGGGTCCGGAAACATTCAGTACTTC.

This chain joins TRBV7-8 and TRBJ1-1; 7 bases match TRBD1. The CDR3 is 16 amino acids. In germline, CDR1 is SGHVS, CDR2 FQNEAQ. The trim removed 3 bases at V and 5 bases at J, leaving 12 bases unmatched. CDR3 in DNA: TGTGCCAGCAGCTTTGAAGCGACAGGGTTAGGGACTGAAGCTTTCTTT. Amino acids: CASSFEATGLGTEAFF.

This clonotype was seen a few times. V and J are TRBV6-2 or TRBV6-3 and TRBJ1-2; D is unresolved. Trimming pared 2 bases from V and 1 base from J, leaving 17 bases between. Germline CDR1 MNHEY, CDR2 SVGEGT. This CDR3 comprises 17 residues. CDR3 DNA sequence: TGTGCCAGCAGTTACCATCCCGGGAGGATTTTTAACTATGGCTACACCTTC. It translates to CASSYHPGRIFNYGYTF.

This clonotype was counted ten times or more. The chain couples TRBV11-3 to TRBJ2-2; a possible D gene is TRBD2 (6 bases). CDR1 and CDR2 from the germline V gene are SGHNT and YENEEA. CDR3 length equals 13 residues. V lost 5 bases and J 5 bases, leaving 9 bases between the germline ends. The DNA for the CDR3 is TGTGCCAGCAGCCCTCGGGGGACCGGGGAGCTGTTTTTT. It specifies CASSPRGTGELFF.

V and J are TRBV5-4 and TRBJ1-2; D call uncertain. The CDR3 sequence is 12 residues long. Germline CDR1 and CDR2: SGHNT and YYREEE (reference sequence). Trimming took 2 bases from V and 7 from J, leaving 9 bases between them. The CDR3 DNA reads TGTGCCAGCAGCTTTAACGACGGTGGCTACACCTTC. Translation: CASSFNDGGYTF.

This chain joins TRBV20-1 and TRBJ2-3; D unclear. Trimming took 4 bases from V and 7 from J, leaving 15 bases between them. The CDR3 runs to 13 residues. The germline gives CDR1 DFQATT, CDR2 SNEGSKA (reference sequence). This chain's CDR3 is CSAMHNDRNTQYF. In DNA, the CDR3 is TGCAGTGCTATGCACAATGATCGGAATACGCAGTATTTT.

This clonotype has more than one count but fewer than ten. The chain carries TRBV9 and TRBJ2-5; 13 nucleotides match TRBD2. The CDR3 spans 16 residues. The ends lost 2 bases at V and 4 bases at J; junction bases unmatched: 5. Germline-derived CDR1 and CDR2 are SGDLS and YYNGEE. CDR3 sequence (DNA): TGTGCCAGCAGCGTTACTAGCGGGGGGGCCGGAGAGACCCAGTACTTC. It encodes CASSVTSGGAGETQYF. The variable domain in full, with the rest retrieved from reference TRBV9 and TRBJ2-5, is DSGVTQTPKHLITATGQRVTLRCSPRSGDLSVYWYQQSLDQGLQFLIQYYNGEERAKGNILERFSAQQFPDLHSELNLSSLELGDSALYFCASSVTSGGAGETQYFGPGTRLLVL.

The sample holds many counts of this clonotype. The chain uses TRBV12-3 or TRBV12-4 and TRBJ2-2; the match to TRBD1 covers 7 bases. V shed 6 bases and J 6 bases; nucleotides not matched to a gene: 10. CDR3 length equals 15 residues. The CDR3 DNA reads TGTGCCAGCAGCGGTGGACAGGAGAGATCCGGGGAGCTGTTTTTT. Its translation is CASSGGQERSGELFF.

The chain links TRBV28 to TRBJ1-2; D unclear. The CDR3 extends over 11 amino acids. Trimming took 3 bases from V and 7 from J, leaving 6 bases between them. CDR1 and CDR2 from the germline V gene are MDHEN and SYDVKM. As DNA, the CDR3 is TGTGCCAGCAGTTTCTTGAGTGGCTACACCTTC. It codes for CASSFLSGYTF.

The chain uses TRBV3-1 and TRBJ2-1; 16 nucleotides align to TRBD2. Trimming at V came to 0 bases and at J to 9 bases, leaving 8 bases not matched to a gene. Germline V gene sequence: CDR1 LGHDT, CDR2 YNNKEL (reference sequence). The CDR3 sequence is 18 residues long. The CDR3 bases are TGTGCCAGCAGCCAAGACGAGGGGACTAGCGGGGGGGCTCCTGAGCAGTTCTTC. Residues: CASSQDEGTSGGAPEQFF.

Many counts were recorded for this clonotype. The V and J genes are TRBV7-2 and TRBJ2-3; D is possibly TRBD2 (5 bases). V lost 8 bases and J 2 bases, leaving 11 bases between the germline ends. Germline assignment: CDR1 SGHTA and CDR2 FQGNSA. This CDR3 has 13 residues. The CDR3 nucleotides read TGTGCCAGCGGACCCGGGAACACAGATACGCAGTATTTT. This codes for CASGPGNTDTQYF.

The table lists this clonotype with a few counts. V gene TRBV7-9 combines with J gene TRBJ2-1, with 8 bases aligning to TRBD2. The CDR3 runs to 14 residues. Per germline, CDR1 SEHNR and CDR2 FQNEAQ (reference sequence). Trimming cost V 7 bases and J 8 bases; bases outside gene matches: 10. Written as DNA, the CDR3 is TGTGCCAGCACCCGAGCGGGAGAAAAACATGAGCAGTTCTTC. Translated, it gives CASTRAGEKHEQFF.

In this sample, this clonotype turned up many times. The chain joins TRBV7-2 to TRBJ2-2; D not certain. Germline assignment: CDR1 SGHTA and CDR2 FQGNSA. This CDR3 has 17 amino acids. V lost 6 bases and J lost 0, with 17 bases in between. CDR3 sequence: CASSLSATPSNTGELFF. CDR3 DNA sequence: TGTGCCAGCAGTCTATCGGCGACACCCTCGAACACCGGGGAGCTGTTTTTT.

Ten or more counts support this clonotype. The chain employs TRBV7-2 and TRBJ2-2; D gene uncertain. The germline CDR1 and CDR2 sequences are SGHTA and FQGNSA. V was trimmed by 0 bases and J by 4 bases, leaving 6 bases between them. This CDR3 region has 14 residues. The chain's CDR3 is CASSLARRTGELFF. CDR3 nucleotide sequence: TGTGCCAGCAGCTTAGCTAGACGCACCGGGGAGCTGTTTTTT.

The chain is built from TRBV28 and TRBJ1-5; D gene unclear. The CDR3 runs to 13 residues. Trimming took off 6 bases at V and 1 base at J, with 7 bases between the two ends. Germline-derived CDR1 and CDR2 are MDHEN and SYDVKM. The CDR3 reads CASRFWSNQPQHF. For the CDR3, the DNA is TGTGCCAGCAGGTTCTGGAGCAATCAGCCCCAGCATTTT. The full variable domain, its missing parts supplied by reference TRBV28 and TRBJ1-5, is DVKVTQSSRYLVKRTGEKVFLECVQDMDHENMFWYRQDPGLGLRLIYFSYDVKMKEKGDIPEGYSVSREKKERFSLILESASTNQTSMYLCASRFWSNQPQHFGDGTRLSIL.

This clonotype was counted a few times. The J gene is TRBJ2-7, the V gene TRBV5-4; TRBD1 matches 7 bases. The CDR3 has 13 amino acids. Germline V gives CDR1 SGHNT, CDR2 YYREEE (reference sequence). Trimming removed 4 bases from V and 3 bases from J; junction bases left unmatched: 4. CDR3 in amino acids: CASSHDRDYEQYF. Here the CDR3 DNA reads TGTGCCAGCAGCCACGACAGGGACTACGAGCAGTACTTC.

This clonotype was picked up a small number of times. The V and J genes are TRBV7-9 and TRBJ2-1; 9 bases map to TRBD2. V shed 7 bases and J 5 bases; nucleotides not matched to a gene: 12. This CDR3 has 16 residues. From germline, CDR1 is SEHNR and CDR2 FQNEAQ (reference sequence). CDR3: CASTKDSGGLNNEQFF. DNA for the CDR3: TGTGCCAGCACCAAAGACAGCGGGGGGTTGAACAATGAGCAGTTCTTC.